This TCR beta chain originates from a study of beta chain features in type 1 diabetes. Expressed TCRB transcripts were sequenced because the isolated RNA had all been reverse transcribed beforehand. Data came from immunoSEQ multiplex PCR; TCRdb stores just in-frame clones and leaves some out. The profile covers about 320,000 clones, with about 14% appearing a single time and 6.7% taken by the ten largest. There are a few counts of this clone. Trimming removed 4 bases from V and 7 bases from J, with 14 bases in between. CDR1 is WSHSY, CDR2 SAAADI, per germline. This CDR3 is 14 amino acids long. Material: central memory CD4+ T cells from blood. The chain combines TRBV10-2 with TRBJ2-1; D not certain. The clonotype was recovered from a man aged 30-40 years in good health. The DNA of the CDR3 is TGCGCCAGCAGTGTTGGTGGGCATGCAAATGAGCAGTTCTTC. It specifies CASSVGGHANEQFF.